The 19 T cell receptor beta chains below all came from one sample that was sequenced in a study of OX40 agonist ivuxolimab in advanced cancers. Preparation of the library involved the immunoSEQ multiplex PCR assay. What TCRdb holds here is the immuneACCESS table cut down to in-frame rearrangements. Part of the clones is not present; checked against another copy, under half of the missing clones reflect an unresolved V gene, and the others are unexplained. This sample gives around 70,000 clones in total; around four fifths of them show up just once. The leading ten clones occupy 5% to 7% of the sample. The material was CD4+ or CD8+ T cells sorted from blood, obtained in a trial of the OX40 agonist ivuxolimab. Receptors originate from an adult with an advanced solid tumor such as melanoma, head and neck, liver or kidney cancer.

The V call is TRBV11-3, the J call TRBJ1-5; possibly TRBD1 for D (5 bases). In germline, CDR1 is SGHNT, CDR2 YENEEA. The CDR3 sequence is 11 residues long. V dropped 5 bases and J dropped 11 bases, with 10 bases sitting between them. CDR3 nucleotide sequence: TGTGCCAGCAGCCCGGGGGGGGCCCAGCATTTT. It translates to CASSPGGAQHF.

The chain links TRBV18 to TRBJ1-1; TRBD1 aligns across 7 bases. Unmatched junction bases numbered 3, after V lost 10 bases and J lost 1 base. The length of the CDR3 is 12 residues. Germline assignment: CDR1 KGHSH and CDR2 LQKENI. CDR3 sequence: CATRQGNTEAFF. CDR3 sequence (DNA): TGTGCCACGCGACAGGGGAACACTGAAGCTTTCTTT.

The chain is built from TRBV7-2 and TRBJ2-1; D gene unclear. V was cut by 5 bases and J by 10 bases, with 12 bases left in between. The CDR3 contains 12 residues. The germline CDR1 and CDR2 sequences are SGHTA and FQGNSA. The CDR3 DNA sequence: TGTGCCAGCAGCCCTCTGACGCCGGAGCAGTTCTTC. Translated, it gives CASSPLTPEQFF.

The chain employs TRBV29-1 and TRBJ2-2; 7 nucleotides line up with TRBD2. The CDR3 runs 18 residues. V dropped 5 bases and J dropped 0; count of bases not matched to a gene: 15. Germline values: CDR1 SQVTM, CDR2 ANQGSEA. The CDR3 is CSVTAPLTSASNTGELFF. The CDR3 DNA reads as TGCAGCGTTACAGCTCCCTTAACTAGCGCCTCGAACACCGGGGAGCTGTTTTTT.

J is TRBJ2-7 and V is TRBV5-1; D gene unclear. Trimming removed 1 base at V and 6 bases at J, with 14 bases between. The CDR3 is 14 residues long. Germline values: CDR1 SGHRS, CDR2 YFSETQ. CDR3 amino acids: CASSLSSQLSEQYF. In DNA form, the CDR3 reads TGCGCCAGCAGCTTGAGTTCGCAATTGAGCGAGCAGTACTTC. Using reference TRBV5-1 and TRBJ2-7 for the parts outside the CDR3, the full variable domain is KAGVTQTPRYLIKTRGQQVTLSCSPISGHRSVSWYQQTPGQGLQFLFEYFSETQRNKGNFPGRFSGRQFSNSRSEMNVSTLELGDSALYLCASSLSSQLSEQYFGPGTRLTVT.

V gene TRBV27 combines with J gene TRBJ2-3; 8 bases map to TRBD2. Germline V gene lookup returns CDR1 MNHEY and CDR2 SMNVEV (reference sequence). V dropped 3 bases and J dropped 4; count of bases not matched to a gene: 6. The CDR3 length is 15 residues. The CDR3 DNA reads TGTGCCAGCAGTTTTGCCGGACTAGCTGCAGATACGCAGTATTTT. This codes for CASSFAGLAADTQYF.

In this sample, this clone turned up a few times. The CDR3 coding sequence is TGTGCCAGCTCACTTGTCACCTCGCTCTCCTATAATTCACCCCTCCACTTT. It is translated as CASSLVTSLSYNSPLHF. V gene TRBV18 combines with J gene TRBJ1-6; D remains ambiguous. V lost 4 bases to trimming and J lost 0 bases, with 13 bases between them. The germline CDR1 and CDR2 sequences are KGHSH and LQKENI. The CDR3 runs to 17 residues.

CDR3 in amino acids: CASTPGRDSQETQYF. DNA of the CDR3: TGTGCCAGCACCCCGGGAAGGGACTCACAAGAGACCCAGTACTTC. This chain uses TRBV7-6 with TRBJ2-5, with D perhaps matching TRBD2 (6 bases). This CDR3 has 15 residues. V lost 7 bases and J 2 bases, leaving 17 bases between the germline ends. Germline lookup yields CDR1 SGHVS and CDR2 FNYEAQ.

CDR3 sequence (DNA): TGTGCCAGCAGCACGGACAGGGGGTACGGGTACGAGCAGTACTTC. Encoded protein: CASSTDRGYGYEQYF. This chain joins TRBV2 and TRBJ2-7, with 10 bases aligning to TRBD1. J lost 4 bases, V lost 6 bases, and 9 bases had no gene match. Germline V gives CDR1 SNHLY, CDR2 FYNNEI. The CDR3 covers 15 residues.

The rearrangement links TRBV4-3 to TRBJ1-4, with unresolved D. CDR3 size: 15 residues. Trimming took off 0 bases at V and 7 bases at J, with 12 bases between the two ends. Germline CDR1 and CDR2: LGHNA and YSLEER. In DNA form, the CDR3 reads TGCGCCAGCAGCCAAGATAGAGGCTTCGGTGAAAAACTGTTTTTT. Its translation: CASSQDRGFGEKLFF.

V and J are TRBV4-1 and TRBJ2-1, with D tentatively TRBD2 (6 bases). The CDR3 has 15 amino acids. Trimming stripped 4 bases from V and 6 bases from J, with 16 bases between. CDR1 MGHRA and CDR2 YSYEKL come from the germline V gene. The CDR3: CASSLIAAATNEQFF. CDR3 DNA sequence: TGCGCCAGCAGCCTTATAGCGGCGGCTACCAATGAGCAGTTCTTC.

Regarding this clone: The same CDR3 can be traced to other DNA sequences in this sample. The genes are TRBV7-2 and TRBJ2-7; D call uncertain. CDR3 length: 12 residues. V was pared by 2 bases and J by 0 bases, with 2 bases between. The V gene's germline CDR1 is SGHTA and CDR2 FQGNSA. CDR3 nucleotide sequence: TGTGCCAGCAGCTTATCCTCCTACGAGCAGTACTTC. Its protein is CASSLSSYEQYF.

The CDR3 sequence is CATSGDSPYEQYV. For the CDR3, the DNA is TGTGCCACCAGTGGCGACAGCCCCTACGAGCAGTACGTC. The rearrangement uses TRBV15 and TRBJ2-7; D is perhaps TRBD1 (5 bases). The germline V gene has CDR1 LNHNV and CDR2 YYDKDF (reference sequence). The CDR3 loop spans 13 amino acids. V gave up 6 bases and J gave up 2 bases, with 11 bases separating them.

The rearrangement joins TRBV7-2 to TRBJ2-3; TRBD2 is a possible D gene (6 bases). Germline V gives CDR1 SGHTA, CDR2 FQGNSA. This CDR3 has 13 amino acids. The V end was cut by 7 bases, the J end by 14 bases, with 22 bases between. CDR3 protein: CASNSWEWGEWYF. CDR3 sequence (DNA): TGTGCCAGCAACTCATGGGAGTGGGGGGAGTGGTATTTT.

This sequence joins TRBV23-1 and TRBJ2-7; D ambiguous. TRBV23-1 falls under the ORF class, with uncertain function. The CDR3 contains 12 residues. Trimming stripped 4 bases from V and 3 bases from J, with 7 bases between. The CDR3 DNA follows: TGCGCCAGCAGTCGGGGAATCTACGAGCAGTACGTC. It specifies CASSRGIYEQYV.

The rearrangement links TRBV7-8 to TRBJ2-5, with TRBD2 identical over 9 bases. The V segment lost 1 base and the J segment 7 bases; nucleotides outside the gene matches: 13. The CDR3 contains 17 residues. The germline CDR1 and CDR2 sequences are SGHVS and FQNEAQ. The CDR3 loop is CASSLEGTGTSRATQYF. The CDR3 coding sequence is TGTGCCAGCAGCTTAGAGGGGACGGGGACTAGCAGGGCGACCCAGTACTTC. The entire variable domain, with the rest obtained from reference TRBV7-8 and TRBJ2-5, is as follows: GAGVSQSPRYKVAKRGQDVALRCDPISGHVSLFWYQQALGQGPEFLTYFQNEAQLDKSGLPSDRFFAERPEGSVSTLKIQRTQQEDSAVYLCASSLEGTGTSRATQYFGPGTRLLVL.

The chain has TRBV28 and TRBJ1-5; D gene unclear. Germline CDR1 reads MDHEN; CDR2 reads SYDVKM. Trimming cost V 8 bases and J 8 bases, with 10 bases left between them. The CDR3 covers 11 residues. The CDR3 here is CASGYAEPQHF. The CDR3 DNA sequence: TGTGCCAGCGGATATGCGGAGCCCCAGCATTTT.

This chain links TRBV9 with TRBJ2-7, with 8 positions matching TRBD2. Germline V gives CDR1 SGDLS, CDR2 YYNGEE. This CDR3 has 14 amino acids. The V gene end was trimmed by 4 bases and the J gene end by 2 bases; junction bases not matched to a gene: 5. The chain's CDR3 is CASSITSGTYEQYF. The CDR3 DNA reads TGTGCCAGCAGCATAACTAGCGGAACCTACGAGCAGTACTTC.

This sequence joins TRBV29-1 and TRBJ2-2, with 9 bases that match TRBD1. Unmatched junction bases numbered 4, after V lost 4 bases and J lost 7 bases. This CDR3 has 13 amino acids. The germline V gene has CDR1 SQVTM and CDR2 ANQGSEA. CDR3 coding DNA: TGCAGCGTTGGACAGGGGGGCGGCGGGGAGCTGTTTTTT. It specifies CSVGQGGGGELFF.